A single sample gave rise to the 22 T cell receptor beta chains below, sequenced in a study of OX40 agonist ivuxolimab in advanced cancers. Data came from immunoSEQ multiplex PCR; TCRdb stores just in-frame clones and leaves some out. The table shows about 50,000 clones, with roughly 87% occurring only once. The source material was CD4+ or CD8+ T cells sorted from blood, sampled in a trial of the OX40 agonist ivuxolimab. These receptors were taken from an adult with an advanced solid tumor such as melanoma, head and neck, liver or kidney cancer.

The gene calls are TRBV19 and TRBJ2-7; 7 bases align to TRBD2. V shed 6 bases and J 3 bases; nucleotides not matched to a gene: 8. The CDR3 sequence is 14 residues long. Germline-derived CDR1 and CDR2 are LNHDA and SQIVND (reference sequence). In DNA, the CDR3 is TGTGCCAGTAGCCACCGGGGGGAGGTCTACGAGCAGTACTTC. Its protein is CASSHRGEVYEQYF. Combining the CDR3 with reference TRBV19 and TRBJ2-7 gives the whole variable domain DGGITQSPKYLFRKEGQNVTLSCEQNLNHDAMYWYRQDPGQGLRLIYYSQIVNDFQKGDIAEGYSVSREKKESFPLTVTSAQKNPTAFYLCASSHRGEVYEQYFGPGTRLTVT.

This chain uses TRBV6-4 with TRBJ2-3; D is tentatively TRBD1 or TRBD2 (5 bases each). The germline gives CDR1 MRHNA, CDR2 SNTAGT. V gave up 2 bases and J gave up 2 bases, with 8 bases separating them. The CDR3 extends over 14 amino acids. CDR3 nucleotide sequence: TGTGCCAGCAGTGACGGGGGAGCCACAGATACGCAGTATTTT. Translation gives CASSDGGATDTQYF.

CDR3 sequence: CASSLRTGRNTEAFF. The CDR3 DNA sequence: TGCGCCAGCAGCTTGCGGACAGGACGTAACACTGAAGCTTTCTTT. V gene TRBV4-1 combines with J gene TRBJ1-1, with 7 bases fitting TRBD1. The ends lost 5 bases at V and 2 bases at J; junction bases unmatched: 8. The CDR3 has 15 residues. The germline V gene has CDR1 MGHRA and CDR2 YSYEKL.

The rearrangement links TRBV7-8 to TRBJ2-7, with D perhaps matching TRBD1 (6 bases). Germline CDR1 and CDR2: SGHVS and FQNEAQ. The CDR3 consists of 14 residues. Trimming shortened V by 2 bases and J by 2 bases, and 10 bases separated the two germline ends. The CDR3 coding sequence is TGTGCCAGCAGCTTATACCAGGGGCCCTACGAGCAGTACGTC. This codes for CASSLYQGPYEQYV.

The gene calls are TRBV7-3 and TRBJ2-6, with D unresolved. V was shortened by 1 base and J by 3 bases, with 7 bases between the two germline ends. The germline V gene has CDR1 SGHTA and CDR2 FQGTGA. This CDR3 has 15 amino acids. CDR3 nucleotide sequence: TGTGCCAGCAGCTTAATAGCAGGTGGGGCCAACGTCCTGACTTTC. Amino acids: CASSLIAGGANVLTF.

CDR3 nucleotides: TGTGCCAGCAGCTTAGTGGGGGGGACCTATGGCTACACCTTC. It yields the protein CASSLVGGTYGYTF. The rearrangement joins TRBV7-9 to TRBJ1-2; D is possibly TRBD1 (5 bases). The CDR3 spans 14 residues. The V end lost 1 base, the J end lost 4 bases, and 10 bases lay between the germline ends. The germline CDR1 and CDR2 sequences are SEHNR and FQNEAQ (reference sequence).

In this sample, this clone turned up once. The rearrangement links TRBV28 to TRBJ2-1; 12 nucleotides line up with TRBD2. The CDR3 has 15 residues. Germline V gene lookup returns CDR1 MDHEN and CDR2 SYDVKM. The V and J ends lost 5 bases and 4 bases, in that order; junction bases with no gene match: 3. The CDR3 sequence is CASSEGTSGYNEQFF. As DNA, the CDR3 is TGTGCCAGCAGTGAAGGGACTAGCGGGTACAATGAGCAGTTCTTC.

The gene calls are TRBV9 and TRBJ1-1; 7 bases fit TRBD1. Germline trimming cut 0 bases from V and 7 bases from J; bases unmatched to any gene: 9. The V gene's germline CDR1 is SGDLS and CDR2 YYNGEE. This CDR3 has 15 amino acids. CDR3 sequence reads: CASSVEPGQGVEAFF. The CDR3 DNA reads TGTGCCAGCAGCGTAGAGCCCGGCCAGGGGGTTGAAGCTTTCTTT.

The chain combines TRBV7-7 with TRBJ2-5, with 9 positions matching TRBD2. The ends lost 5 bases at V and 5 bases at J; junction bases unmatched: 6. Germline CDR1 SSHAT, CDR2 FNYEAQ (reference sequence). The CDR3 runs 14 residues. In nucleotides, the CDR3 is TGTGCCAGCAGCCCGCGGGGGGGCTGGGAGACCCAGTACTTC. This sequence encodes CASSPRGGWETQYF.

This chain connects TRBV5-4 to TRBJ1-1; no clear D. The V end was cut by 0 bases, the J end by 0 bases, with 12 bases between. Germline V gene sequence: CDR1 SGHNT, CDR2 YYREEE (reference sequence). This CDR3 comprises 16 residues. The CDR3, as DNA: TGTGCCAGCAGCTTGGCCGAAGGGTCGTTGAACACTGAAGCTTTCTTT. It encodes CASSLAEGSLNTEAFF.

The rearrangement links TRBV15 to TRBJ1-5; no reliable D call. The CDR3 is made up of 15 amino acids. Germline CDR1 LNHNV, CDR2 YYDKDF (reference sequence). Trimming took 0 bases from V and 0 from J, leaving 6 bases between them. The DNA for the CDR3 is TGTGCCACCAGCAGAGATAGAGCTAGCAATCAGCCCCAGCATTTT. Translated: CATSRDRASNQPQHF.

The rearrangement uses TRBV29-1 and TRBJ1-1; the D gene is possibly TRBD1 (5 bases). The germline V gene encodes CDR1 SQVTM and CDR2 ANQGSEA. Trimming removed 0 bases from V and 5 bases from J, with 13 bases in between. This CDR3 spans 14 amino acids. The CDR3 nucleotides are TGCAGCGTTGAAGATCTTGAGGGGCGGACTGAAGCTTTCTTT. This translates into CSVEDLEGRTEAFF.

As regards this clone: A much larger clone is a single base away; this may be a read error. Distinct nucleotide sequences in the sample also encode this CDR3. This chain uses TRBV6-5 with TRBJ2-7; D possibly corresponds to TRBD2 (7 bases). The V gene's germline CDR1 is MNHEY and CDR2 SVGAGI. V dropped 6 bases and J dropped 2 bases, with 11 bases sitting between them. This CDR3 is 13 amino acids long. The DNA of the CDR3 is TGTGCCAGCAGCCTGGGGGGGCCCTACGAGCAGTACTTC. Translated: CASSLGGPYEQYF.

The V and J genes are TRBV6-5 and TRBJ2-3; D gene ambiguous. CDR1 and CDR2 from the germline V gene are MNHEY and SVGAGI. The CDR3 is 12 amino acids. With 6 bases removed from V and 9 bases from J, the gap between germline ends came to 13 bases. CDR3 bases: TGTGCCAGCAGGCCCGCTATGGGGACGCAGTATTTT. Its translation is CASRPAMGTQYF.

V is TRBV30 and J is TRBJ1-3, with D hard to call. V shed 0 bases and J shed 2 bases, with 11 bases lying between them. The CDR3 totals 15 residues. Per germline, CDR1 GTSNPN and CDR2 SVGIG (reference sequence). The CDR3 nucleotides are TGTGCCTGGAGTGTCCCGGGAACCCCTGGAAACACCATATATTTT. It specifies CAWSVPGTPGNTIYF. Filled out from reference TRBV30 and TRBJ1-3, the complete variable domain reads SQTIHQWPATLVQPVGSPLSLECTVEGTSNPNLYWYRQAAGRGLQLLFYSVGIGQISSEVPQNLSASRPQDRQFILSSKKLLLSDSGFYLCAWSVPGTPGNTIYFGEGSWLTVV.

The chain employs TRBV4-3 and TRBJ2-3, with 14 nucleotides matching TRBD2. V was clipped by 2 bases and J by 1 base; unmatched bases: 11. The CDR3 loop spans 20 amino acids. The V gene's germline CDR1 is LGHNA and CDR2 YSLEER. CDR3 region: CASSQYGLAGGEMGTDTQYF. The CDR3 nucleotides read TGCGCCAGCAGCCAATACGGACTAGCGGGAGGAGAGATGGGCACAGATACGCAGTATTTT.

V and J are TRBV14 and TRBJ1-1; possible D gene TRBD1, 6 bases. V gave up 0 bases and J gave up 7 bases, with 15 bases separating them. The CDR3 is 15 residues long. Germline assignment: CDR1 SGHDN and CDR2 FVKESK. CDR3 bases: TGTGCCAGCAGCCAAGAACTCAGGGGCCCGGATGAAGCTTTCTTT. Residues: CASSQELRGPDEAFF. Looking up the rest from reference TRBV14 and TRBJ1-1 gives the full variable domain: EAGVTQFPSHSVIEKGQTVTLRCDPISGHDNLYWYRRVMGKEIKFLLHFVKESKQDESGMPNNRFLAERTGGTYSTLKVQPAELEDSGVYFCASSQELRGPDEAFFGQGTRLTVV.

This clone is medium-sized. DNA for the CDR3: TGCAGCGTTCCCATGAGCACTGAAGCTTTCTTT. Translating it yields CSVPMSTEAFF. The chain is built from TRBV29-1 and TRBJ1-1; unclear D gene. Germline V gene lookup returns CDR1 SQVTM and CDR2 ANQGSEA. This CDR3 contains 11 residues. V dropped 5 bases and J dropped 4 bases, with 8 bases sitting between them.

This sequence joins TRBV7-6 and TRBJ1-1, with D uncertain. The V gene lost 5 bases and the J gene lost 3 bases, with 10 bases spanning the gap. CDR1 is SGHVS, CDR2 FNYEAQ, per germline. The CDR3 extends over 13 amino acids. DNA of the CDR3: TGTGCCAGCAGCATGGGGAGGGACACTGAAGCTTTCTTT. This translates into CASSMGRDTEAFF.

This chain connects TRBV30 to TRBJ2-7; tentatively, D is TRBD2 (5 bases). CDR3 size: 12 residues. The germline gives CDR1 GTSNPN, CDR2 SVGIG (reference sequence). Trimming removed 0 bases at V and 4 bases at J, with 7 bases between. The CDR3 loop reads CAWSVREYEQYF. CDR3 coding DNA: TGTGCCTGGAGTGTAAGGGAGTACGAGCAGTACTTC.

This clone appeared a few times. V gene TRBV6-1 combines with J gene TRBJ2-1, with 12 nucleotides matching TRBD2. Germline lookup yields CDR1 MNHNS and CDR2 SASEGT. V lost 4 bases and J lost 4; bases outside the gene matches: 5. CDR3 length: 16 residues. The DNA of the CDR3 is TGTGCCAGCAGTGGCCGGACTAGCGGGGCTTACAATGAGCAGTTCTTC. Translated: CASSGRTSGAYNEQFF.

The chain couples TRBV28 to TRBJ1-2; possible D gene TRBD1, 6 bases. V lost 6 bases to trimming and J lost 4 bases, with 9 bases between them. Germline lookup yields CDR1 MDHEN and CDR2 SYDVKM. This CDR3 is built from 12 residues. The CDR3 sequence is CASRGASYGYTF. In DNA form, the CDR3 reads TGTGCCAGCAGGGGGGCTAGCTATGGCTACACCTTC.